The rows below give T cell receptor beta chains drawn from one sample of a study of T cells after yellow fever vaccination. TCRdb analysed the 5' RACE reads with MiXCR anew, one entry per CDR3 protein. The table shows a few hundred thousand distinct CDR3 sequences, with around 10% occurring only once. Sequenced material: PBMCs, taken on the day of the first yellow fever vaccination. The receptor set was obtained from a man younger than 35 who received the YFV17D yellow fever vaccine. CDR3s include the opening cysteine and the closing phenylalanine or tryptophan. The D gene is left open where the match is weak. Size is omitted from some rows. Given values are once, few, many or a class for expanded clones.

-	TRBV11-1	TRBJ2-5	-	CASSSPNVGTQYF	TGTGCCAGCAGCTCTCCGAACGTGGGGACCCAGTACTTC
TRBD1	TRBV27	TRBJ1-2	-	CASSAGGGGYGYTF	TGTGCCAGCAGTGCAGGGGGCGGAGGCTATGGCTACACCTTC
-	TRBV7-2	TRBJ2-5	-	CASSLYGGRGETQYF	TGTGCCAGCAGCTTATACGGGGGCCGGGGAGAGACCCAGTACTTC
TRBD1	TRBV20-1	TRBJ1-1	few	CSASALGTGVLLAFF	TGCAGTGCTAGCGCCTTAGGGACAGGGGTGCTACTGGCTTTCTTT
-	TRBV6-5	TRBJ1-5	few	CASSYSGIQPQHF	TGTGCCAGCAGTTACTCAGGGATCCAGCCCCAGCATTTT
-	TRBV20-1	TRBJ1-6	few	CSASARTANSPLHF	TGCAGTGCTTCCGCCCGGACGGCCAATTCACCCCTCCACTTT
-	TRBV6-1	TRBJ2-5	many	CASSWTGGYEETQYF	TGTGCCAGCAGCTGGACAGGAGGGTATGAAGAGACCCAGTACTTC
TRBD1	TRBV7-2	TRBJ2-7	few	CASSLVGQSSYEQYF	TGTGCCAGCAGCTTAGTGGGACAGAGCTCCTACGAGCAGTACTTC
-	TRBV29-1	TRBJ1-5	few	CSVRGSNQPQHF	TGCAGCGTCAGGGGTAGCAATCAGCCCCAGCATTTT
-	TRBV27	TRBJ1-6	-	CASSQTGVGYNSPLHF	TGTGCCAGCAGCCAAACTGGGGTCGGTTATAATTCACCCCTCCACTTT
TRBD2	TRBV5-1	TRBJ2-1	few	CASRPGGVDEQFF	TGCGCCAGCAGGCCGGGGGGAGTCGATGAGCAGTTCTTC
-	TRBV7-9	TRBJ1-1	-	CASSLVVGAFF	TGTGCCAGCAGCTTAGTAGTTGGAGCTTTCTTT
TRBD1	TRBV4-3	TRBJ2-2	few	CASSQDQDRARELFF	TGCGCCAGCAGCCAAGATCAGGACAGGGCCCGGGAGCTGTTTTTT
-	TRBV29-1	TRBJ2-1	few	CSVVRGSYNEQFF	TGCAGCGTTGTAAGAGGTTCCTACAATGAGCAGTTCTTC
TRBD2	TRBV6-5	TRBJ2-2	-	CASSLAGGWAGELFF	TGTGCCAGCAGTTTAGCGGGGGGGTGGGCCGGGGAGCTGTTTTTT
TRBD2	TRBV5-4	TRBJ2-3	-	CASSTGLAGGAISDTQYF	TGTGCCAGCAGCACAGGACTAGCGGGGGGGGCAATCTCAGATACGCAGTATTTT
-	TRBV6-1	TRBJ1-5	few	CASSDGGQQPQHF	TGTGCCAGCAGTGATGGGGGGCAACAGCCCCAGCATTTT
TRBD2	TRBV5-1	TRBJ2-1	many	CASSLGGGALDEQFF	TGCGCCAGCAGCTTGGGCGGGGGGGCTTTGGATGAGCAGTTCTTC
-	TRBV27	TRBJ2-2	few	CASSFGQYTGELFF	TGTGCCAGCAGTTTCGGACAGTACACCGGGGAGCTGTTTTTT
TRBD1	TRBV5-4	TRBJ1-2	-	CASSTGQGYGYTF	TGTGCCAGCAGCACCGGACAGGGCTATGGCTACACCTTC
TRBD2	TRBV14	TRBJ2-1	-	CASSPQRGIDEQFF	TGTGCCAGCAGCCCGCAGCGGGGGATCGATGAGCAGTTCTTC
TRBD2	TRBV3-1	TRBJ2-3	many	CASSRSGADTQYF	TGTGCCAGCAGCCGAAGCGGGGCAGATACGCAGTATTTT
TRBD1	TRBV5-1	TRBJ1-1	-	CASSPTGPLNTEAFF	TGCGCCAGCAGCCCGACAGGGCCCCTGAACACTGAAGCTTTCTTT
-	TRBV6-1	TRBJ2-7	few	CASSPPPVAYEQYF	TGTGCCAGCAGTCCCCCCCCGGTTGCCTACGAGCAGTACTTC
-	TRBV6-5	TRBJ2-3	-	CASSYSNRVESDTQYF	TGTGCCAGCAGTTACTCGAACAGGGTTGAGTCAGATACGCAGTATTTT
-	TRBV5-1	TRBJ2-3	many	CASSGSAGTDTQYF	TGCGCCAGCAGCGGGAGTGCAGGCACAGATACGCAGTATTTT
-	TRBV3-1	TRBJ1-3	few	CASSQATVSGNTIYF	TGTGCCAGCAGCCAAGCCACAGTCTCTGGAAACACCATATATTTT
-	TRBV7-9	TRBJ2-1	-	CASSYSYYYNEQFF	TGTGCCAGCAGCTATAGTTATTACTACAATGAGCAGTTCTTC
TRBD1	TRBV4-1	TRBJ2-2	few	CASSREGADTGELFF	TGCGCCAGCAGCCGAGAGGGGGCGGACACCGGGGAGCTGTTTTTT
-	TRBV4-3	TRBJ1-6	few	CASSPGTTYNSPLHF	TGCGCCAGCAGCCCCGGGACAACCTATAATTCACCCCTCCACTTT
-	TRBV7-9	TRBJ1-4	-	CASSPLQSNEKLFF	TGTGCCAGCAGCCCTCTCCAAAGTAATGAAAAACTGTTTTTT
-	TRBV4-1	TRBJ1-2	-	CASSHLPGIRAYTF	TGCGCCAGCAGCCATCTCCCGGGCATTAGGGCGTACACCTTC
-	TRBV27	TRBJ2-1	-	CASSFDSSFQFF	TGTGCCAGCAGTTTCGACAGTTCTTTCCAATTCTTC
TRBD2	TRBV5-3	TRBJ2-1	-	CAIPSGSGGAYNEQFF	TGTGCCATCCCCTCGGGTAGCGGGGGTGCCTACAATGAGCAGTTCTTC
-	TRBV6-5	TRBJ2-3	many	CASSYSGGGTDTQYF	TGTGCCAGCAGTTACTCGGGGGGCGGCACAGATACGCAGTATTTT
TRBD1	TRBV5-1	TRBJ2-1	few	CASGQGVSTYNEQFF	TGCGCCAGCGGACAGGGAGTTTCTACTTACAATGAGCAGTTCTTC
-	TRBV4-3	TRBJ2-1	many	CASSQEPKSDEQFF	TGCGCCAGCAGCCAAGAACCAAAGTCGGATGAGCAGTTCTTC
TRBD2	TRBV7-3	TRBJ2-1	few	CASNSGGPYNEQFF	TGTGCCAGCAATAGCGGGGGCCCATACAATGAGCAGTTCTTC
-	TRBV10-3	TRBJ2-5	many	CAISESRTQETQYF	TGTGCCATCAGTGAGTCGCGGACGCAAGAGACCCAGTACTTC
TRBD1	TRBV27	TRBJ2-2	few	CASSLRTGTTGELFF	TGTGCCAGCAGTTTACGGACAGGGACCACCGGGGAGCTGTTTTTT
-	TRBV24-1	TRBJ2-3	few	CATTGAGGTDTQYF	TGTGCCACTACCGGGGCCGGCGGTACAGATACGCAGTATTTT
-	TRBV4-3	TRBJ2-3	-	CASSQDGGYRTDTQYF	TGCGCCAGCAGCCAAGACGGAGGGTATAGGACAGATACGCAGTATTTT
TRBD1	TRBV6-1	TRBJ1-1	-	CASSRRQGRRTEAFF	TGTGCCAGCAGTCGAAGACAGGGCCGACGTACTGAAGCTTTCTTT
TRBD1	TRBV4-1	TRBJ2-6	-	CASSQDQGAGANVLTF	TGCGCCAGCAGCCAAGACCAGGGGGCTGGGGCCAACGTCCTGACTTTC
-	TRBV28	TRBJ2-2	-	CASLGLNTGELFF	TGTGCCAGCCTCGGTTTGAACACCGGGGAGCTGTTTTTT
TRBD2	TRBV4-2	TRBJ2-5	-	CASSQDSQASGGETQYF	TGTGCCAGCAGCCAAGATAGTCAGGCTAGCGGGGGGGAGACCCAGTACTTC
-	TRBV20-1	TRBJ1-5	-	CSATRDRNNQPQHF	TGCAGTGCCACAAGAGACCGAAACAATCAGCCCCAGCATTTT
-	TRBV7-9	TRBJ2-3	-	CASSHKGTDTQYF	TGTGCCAGCAGCCACAAAGGCACAGATACGCAGTATTTT
TRBD1	TRBV12-3/TRBV12-4	TRBJ2-5	many	CASSQTGGGGETQYF	TGTGCCAGCAGCCAGACAGGGGGCGGGGGAGAGACCCAGTACTTC
-	TRBV9	TRBJ2-1	-	CASSVDRADLSEQFF	TGTGCCAGCAGCGTAGATAGGGCGGATTTGAGTGAGCAGTTCTTC
-	TRBV20-1	TRBJ1-2	few	CSARGGQGYTF	TGCAGTGCGCGGGGGGGCCAGGGCTACACCTTC
-	TRBV20-1	TRBJ2-1	-	CSASVPHEQFF	TGCAGTGCTAGTGTTCCGCATGAGCAGTTCTTC
-	TRBV7-2	TRBJ2-1	-	CASSRDYSINEQFF	TGTGCCAGCAGCCGAGATTATTCCATCAATGAGCAGTTCTTC
-	TRBV3-1	TRBJ1-5	few	CASSQEGGHQPQHF	TGTGCCAGCAGCCAAGAGGGAGGGCATCAGCCCCAGCATTTT
-	TRBV7-2	TRBJ2-4	-	CASSSSGAGTAQYF	TGTGCCAGCAGCTCATCTGGCGCTGGTACTGCACAGTACTTC
TRBD2	TRBV7-2	TRBJ2-1	many	CASRLLAGDNNEQFF	TGTGCCAGCAGGTTGCTAGCGGGGGACAACAATGAGCAGTTCTTC
TRBD1	TRBV12-3/TRBV12-4	TRBJ2-5	-	CASSPKTGVQTQYF	TGTGCCAGCAGTCCAAAAACAGGGGTGCAGACCCAGTACTTC
TRBD1	TRBV7-9	TRBJ2-1	few	CASASLVAAGGGNEQFF	TGTGCCAGCGCAAGCTTGGTAGCGGCAGGGGGCGGGAATGAGCAGTTCTTC
TRBD1	TRBV19	TRBJ1-2	-	CASRPTGQPYTF	TGTGCCAGTAGGCCCACGGGACAGCCCTACACCTTC
TRBD2	TRBV20-1	TRBJ2-1	few	CSAVSAGAGNEQFF	TGCAGTGCTGTCTCAGCGGGGGCCGGCAATGAGCAGTTCTTC